This T cell receptor (beta chain) originates from a study of prognosis after radiotherapy for stage I lung cancer. The wider study: After radiotherapy, distant metastases appeared in four patients at a median of about 7 months, and about 14 patients showed no significant progression. Broader study findings: Post-treatment Shannon entropy following stereotactic body radiation therapy was lower among patients who developed distant metastases.

From genomic DNA, two-round multiplex PCR was used to amplify TCR beta CDR3. Gene-specific primers for each TRBV and TRBJ gene drove first-round PCR. TCRdb passed the multiplex PCR reads through MiXCR, listing each CDR3 protein once. The sample yields about 26,000 distinct CDR3 sequences, 30% seen once. Germline V gene data show CDR1 as SGHRS and CDR2 as YFSETQ. With 0 bases removed from V and 1 base from J, the gap between germline ends came to 11 bases. The CDR3 length is 17 residues. About this clonotype itself: What it binds is not known.

Sequenced material: PBMCs, taken before or after stereotactic body radiation therapy (not recorded which). The clonotype originates from a donor aged 50 or older with non-small cell lung cancer. J is TRBJ2-6 and V is TRBV5-1; no definite D call. CDR3 in amino acids: CASSLGDTLSGANVLTF. CDR3 DNA sequence: TGCGCCAGCAGCTTGGGGGATACCCTTTCTGGGGCCAACGTCCTGACTTTC.